The T cell receptor beta chain under discussion was sequenced for a study of cytomegalovirus exposure and HLA in healthy donors. Study results and limitations: By a later analysis, the bulk of CMV-associated TCR beta chains appeared HLA-restricted.

There are 15 residues in the CDR3. Germline CDR1 and CDR2: SEHNR and FQNEAQ (reference sequence). Losses at the gene ends were 5 bases for V and 2 bases for J; bases not matched to a gene: 6. The study ran its PCR with 60 Vbeta and 13 Jbeta primers. The data were produced by immunoSEQ multiplex PCR, yet TCRdb's version contains in-frame clones alone and is incomplete. This sample has some 150,000 clones, with more than 75% found just once. Of note for this clone: Its antigen is still unknown.

The sample taken for sequencing was PBMCs. The clonotype comes from a man aged 30 to 39 in good health and CMV-seropositive. The rearrangement links TRBV7-9 to TRBJ2-7; TRBD1 matches 10 bases. The CDR3 nucleotides read TGTGCCAGCAGCCTACCGGGACAGGGGCCCTACGAGCAGTACTTC. This sequence encodes CASSLPGQGPYEQYF. The full variable domain, rest sourced from reference TRBV7-9 and TRBJ2-7, is DTGVSQNPRHKITKRGQNVTFRCDPISEHNRLYWYRQTLGQGPEFLTYFQNEAQLEKSRLLSDRFSAERPKGSFSTLEIQRTEQGDSAMYLCASSLPGQGPYEQYFGPGTRLTVT.